This T cell receptor (beta chain) was captured by sequencing in a study of vaccination and CD4 T cells after COVID-19. Across the study: Median time from second vaccine dose to sampling was roughly 76 days (14 to 241). Whole-study findings and limits: Vaccine-specific clones in convalescent patients were spike mono-reactive in 304 of 307 cases. This study had few convalescent patients and no early post-infection samples.

Treatment meaning: approximately nine-day PBMC culture with coronavirus spike peptide pools or control peptides (ViraFEST assay). Once peptide pools had expanded antigen-specific T cells, ViraFEST sequenced TCRs. For this clonotype: Its antigen is still unknown.

Oncomine TCR Beta short-read sequencing was applied to DNA from cultured CD4+ T cells. MiXCR was run by TCRdb on the PCR reads, yielding one entry per CDR3 protein. The sample includes 15,000 or so distinct CDR3 sequences, approximately 57% of them seen just once. J lost 0 bases, V lost 1 base, and 6 bases had no gene match. There are 16 residues in the CDR3. Per the germline V gene, CDR1 is DFQATT and CDR2 is SNEGSKA (reference sequence). The chain carries TRBV20-1 and TRBJ2-1, with 7 bases aligning to TRBD2. Sequencing used CD4+ T cells from blood, cultured in vitro. This receptor was obtained from a human donor who had recovered from COVID-19. The DNA of the CDR3 is TGCAGTGCTAGAGTTCTAGCGGAGAGCTCCTACAATGAGCAGTTCTTC. This sequence encodes CSARVLAESSYNEQFF.